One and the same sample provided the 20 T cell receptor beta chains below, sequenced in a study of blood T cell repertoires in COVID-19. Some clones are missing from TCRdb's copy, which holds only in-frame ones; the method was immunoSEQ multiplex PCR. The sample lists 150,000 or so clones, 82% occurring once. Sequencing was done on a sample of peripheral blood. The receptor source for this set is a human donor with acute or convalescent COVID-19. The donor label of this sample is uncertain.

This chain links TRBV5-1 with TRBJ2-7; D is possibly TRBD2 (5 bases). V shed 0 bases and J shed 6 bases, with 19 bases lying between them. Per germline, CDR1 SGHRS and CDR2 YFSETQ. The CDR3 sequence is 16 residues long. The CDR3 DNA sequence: TGCGCCAGCAGCTTGGTCCCGGACTTAAAGGCCTCCGAGCAGTACTTC. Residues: CASSLVPDLKASEQYF.

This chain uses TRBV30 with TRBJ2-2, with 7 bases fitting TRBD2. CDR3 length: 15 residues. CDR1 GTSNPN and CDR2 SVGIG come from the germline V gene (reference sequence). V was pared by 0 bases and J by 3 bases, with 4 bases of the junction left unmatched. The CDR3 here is CAWSVGDYHTGELFF. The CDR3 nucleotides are TGTGCCTGGAGTGTGGGGGACTATCACACCGGGGAGCTGTTTTTT. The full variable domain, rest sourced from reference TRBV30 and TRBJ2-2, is SQTIHQWPATLVQPVGSPLSLECTVEGTSNPNLYWYRQAAGRGLQLLFYSVGIGQISSEVPQNLSASRPQDRQFILSSKKLLLSDSGFYLCAWSVGDYHTGELFFGEGSRLTVL.

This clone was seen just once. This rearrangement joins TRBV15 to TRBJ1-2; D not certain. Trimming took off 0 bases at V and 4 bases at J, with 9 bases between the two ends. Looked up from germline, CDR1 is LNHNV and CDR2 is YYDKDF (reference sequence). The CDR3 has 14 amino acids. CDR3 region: CATSREVEGYGYTF. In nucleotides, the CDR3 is TGTGCCACCAGCAGAGAAGTCGAGGGCTATGGCTACACCTTC.

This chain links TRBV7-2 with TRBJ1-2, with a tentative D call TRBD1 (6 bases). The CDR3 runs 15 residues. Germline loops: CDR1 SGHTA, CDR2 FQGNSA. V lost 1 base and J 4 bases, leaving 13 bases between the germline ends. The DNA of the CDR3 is TGTGCCAGCAGCTTAGGACAGGCGAACTTCTATGGCTACACCTTC. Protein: CASSLGQANFYGYTF.

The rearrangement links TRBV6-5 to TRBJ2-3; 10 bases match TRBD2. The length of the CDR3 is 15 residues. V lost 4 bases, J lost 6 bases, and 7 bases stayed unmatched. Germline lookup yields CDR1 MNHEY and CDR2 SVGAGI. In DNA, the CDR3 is TGTGCCAGCAGTTTCACTAGCGGGGTACGGGATACGCAGTATTTT. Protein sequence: CASSFTSGVRDTQYF.

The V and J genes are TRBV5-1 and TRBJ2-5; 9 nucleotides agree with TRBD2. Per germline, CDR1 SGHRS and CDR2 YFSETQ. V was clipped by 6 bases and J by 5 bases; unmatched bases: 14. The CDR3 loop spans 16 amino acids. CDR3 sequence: CASNPLSGGLRETQYF. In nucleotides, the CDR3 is TGCGCCAGCAACCCCCTTAGCGGGGGTCTAAGGGAGACCCAGTACTTC.

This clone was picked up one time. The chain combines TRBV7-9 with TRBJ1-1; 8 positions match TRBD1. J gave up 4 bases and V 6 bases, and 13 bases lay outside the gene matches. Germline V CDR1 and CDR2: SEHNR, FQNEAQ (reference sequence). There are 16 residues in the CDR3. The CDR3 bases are TGTGCCAGCAGTTCCAGGGGCAGGGGGCCGGTCACTGAAGCTTTCTTT. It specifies CASSSRGRGPVTEAFF.

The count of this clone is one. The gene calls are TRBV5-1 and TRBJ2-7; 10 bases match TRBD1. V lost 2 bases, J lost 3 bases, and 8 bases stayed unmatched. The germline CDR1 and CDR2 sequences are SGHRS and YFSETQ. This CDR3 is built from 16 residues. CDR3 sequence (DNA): TGCGCCAGCAGCTTCCGGGACAGGGGTATTTTCTACGAGCAGTACTTC. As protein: CASSFRDRGIFYEQYF.

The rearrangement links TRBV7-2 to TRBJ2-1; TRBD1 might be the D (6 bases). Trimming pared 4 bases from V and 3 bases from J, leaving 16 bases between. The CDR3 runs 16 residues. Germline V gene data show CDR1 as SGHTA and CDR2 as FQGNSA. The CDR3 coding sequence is TGTGCCAGCAGCTCGCAGGGGAGCAGGGGCTACAATGAGCAGTTCTTC. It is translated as CASSSQGSRGYNEQFF.

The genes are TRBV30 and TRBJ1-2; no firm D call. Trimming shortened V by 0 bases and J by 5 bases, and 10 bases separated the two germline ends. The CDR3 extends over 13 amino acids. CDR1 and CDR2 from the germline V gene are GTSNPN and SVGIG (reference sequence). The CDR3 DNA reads TGTGCCTGGAGTGTACAGCCAAGGTATGGCTACACCTTC. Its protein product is CAWSVQPRYGYTF.

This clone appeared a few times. This chain's CDR3 is CASSLQAGYTF. The CDR3 nucleotides read TGTGCCAGCAGCTTGCAGGCTGGCTACACCTTC. The J gene is TRBJ1-2, the V gene TRBV5-4; D unclear. V was clipped by 1 base and J by 7 bases, with 5 bases between them. CDR3 length equals 11 residues. CDR1 is SGHNT and CDR2 is YYREEE in the germline V gene (reference sequence).

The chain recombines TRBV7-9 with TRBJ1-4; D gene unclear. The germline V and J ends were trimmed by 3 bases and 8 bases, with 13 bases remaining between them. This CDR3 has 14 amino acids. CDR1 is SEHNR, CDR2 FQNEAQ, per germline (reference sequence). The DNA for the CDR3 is TGTGCCAGCAGCTTGACACTTTCAAGGGAAAAACTGTTTTTT. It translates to CASSLTLSREKLFF.

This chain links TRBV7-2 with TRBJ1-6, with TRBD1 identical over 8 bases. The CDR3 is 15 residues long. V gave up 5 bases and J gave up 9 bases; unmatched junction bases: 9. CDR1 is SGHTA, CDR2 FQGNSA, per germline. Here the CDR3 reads CASSGQGQASSPLHF. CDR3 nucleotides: TGTGCCAGCAGCGGGCAGGGACAGGCGAGTTCACCCCTCCACTTT.

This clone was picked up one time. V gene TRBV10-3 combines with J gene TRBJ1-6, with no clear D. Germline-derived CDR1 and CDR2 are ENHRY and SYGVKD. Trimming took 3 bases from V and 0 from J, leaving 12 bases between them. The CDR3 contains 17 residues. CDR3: CAISDAKLSSYNSPLHF. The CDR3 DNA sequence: TGTGCCATCAGTGACGCAAAACTGAGCTCCTATAATTCACCCCTCCACTTT.

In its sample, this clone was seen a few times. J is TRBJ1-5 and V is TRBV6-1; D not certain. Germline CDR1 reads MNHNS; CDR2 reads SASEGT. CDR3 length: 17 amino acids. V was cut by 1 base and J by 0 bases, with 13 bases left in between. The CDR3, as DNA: TGTGCCAGCAGTGAAGTCCGAGGGTGGGCTAGCAATCAGCCCCAGCATTTT. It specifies CASSEVRGWASNQPQHF.

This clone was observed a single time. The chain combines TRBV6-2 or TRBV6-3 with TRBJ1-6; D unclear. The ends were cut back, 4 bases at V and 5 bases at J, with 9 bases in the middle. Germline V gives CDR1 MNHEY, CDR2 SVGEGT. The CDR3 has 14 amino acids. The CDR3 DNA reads TGTGCCAGCAGTTGGGCACGAGATAATTCACCCCTCCACTTT. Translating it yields CASSWARDNSPLHF.

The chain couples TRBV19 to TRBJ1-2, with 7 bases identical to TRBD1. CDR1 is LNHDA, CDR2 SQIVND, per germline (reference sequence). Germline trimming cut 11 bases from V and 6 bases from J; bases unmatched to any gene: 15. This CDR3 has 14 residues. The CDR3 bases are TGTGCCTCATCCCGACAGGGTGCTCGAGATGGCTACACCTTC. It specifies CASSRQGARDGYTF.

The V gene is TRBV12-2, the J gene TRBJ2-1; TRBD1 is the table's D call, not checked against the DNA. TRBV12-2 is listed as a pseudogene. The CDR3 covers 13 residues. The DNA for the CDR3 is TGTGCAAGTCGCCCGCTCAGGGGGAATGAGCAGTTCTTC. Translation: CASRPLRGNEQFF.

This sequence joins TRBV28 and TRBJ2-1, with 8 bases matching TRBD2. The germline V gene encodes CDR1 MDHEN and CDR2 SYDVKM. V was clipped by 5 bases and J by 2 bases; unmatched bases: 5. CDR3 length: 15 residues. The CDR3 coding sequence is TGTGCCAGCAGTACAAGCGGGGGACCCTACAATGAGCAGTTCTTC. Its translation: CASSTSGGPYNEQFF.

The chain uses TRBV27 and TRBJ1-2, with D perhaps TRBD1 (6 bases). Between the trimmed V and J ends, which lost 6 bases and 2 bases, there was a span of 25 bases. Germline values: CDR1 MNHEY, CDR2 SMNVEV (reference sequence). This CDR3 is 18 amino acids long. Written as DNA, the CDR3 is TGTGCCAGCAGGAAATTAATGTTTGGCCGGGACACCAACTATGGCTACACCTTC. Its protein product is CASRKLMFGRDTNYGYTF.